These 16 T cell receptor beta chains were sequenced from one sample in a study of blood T cell repertoires in COVID-19. Only in-frame clones appear in the TCRdb table, and some are missing; sequencing was by immunoSEQ multiplex PCR. Among 150,000 to 200,000 clones listed, about 75% were seen once. Sequenced: peripheral blood. All receptors derive from a woman in her seventies with acute or convalescent COVID-19.

The chain has TRBV7-3 and TRBJ1-2; 10 bases are a match to TRBD1. The CDR3 runs 17 residues. Germline CDR1 SGHTA, CDR2 FQGTGA. V lost 1 base and J lost 1; bases outside the gene matches: 6. The CDR3 coding sequence is TGTGCCAGCAGCTTAAGCGGGACAGGGGCACATAACTATGGCTACACCTTC. Translation gives CASSLSGTGAHNYGYTF.

CDR3 amino acids: CASRNGLAGQETQYF. CDR3 DNA: TGCGCCAGCAGAAACGGGCTAGCGGGGCAAGAGACCCAGTACTTC. J is TRBJ2-5 and V is TRBV5-1; 9 bases agree with TRBD2. The V gene's germline CDR1 is SGHRS and CDR2 YFSETQ. CDR3 length: 15 residues. J was trimmed by 2 bases and V by 5 bases; bases with no gene match: 7.

V gene TRBV5-1 combines with J gene TRBJ1-2; 8 nucleotides match TRBD1. Germline lookup yields CDR1 SGHRS and CDR2 YFSETQ. The CDR3 consists of 13 residues. V lost 0 bases and J lost 8; bases outside the gene matches: 3. The CDR3 sequence is CASSLDTGGGYTF. The DNA for the CDR3 is TGCGCCAGCAGCTTGGACACAGGGGGAGGCTACACCTTC.

The V gene is TRBV27, the J gene TRBJ2-7; a weak D match, TRBD2 (6 bases). The V end was cut by 8 bases, the J end by 2 bases, with 19 bases between. Germline V gives CDR1 MNHEY, CDR2 SMNVEV (reference sequence). The CDR3 sequence is 15 residues long. Here the CDR3 reads CASAGMLGGPYEQYF. As DNA, the CDR3 is TGTGCCAGCGCCGGTATGTTGGGGGGACCCTACGAGCAGTACTTC.

J is TRBJ2-5 and V is TRBV30, with TRBD1 identical over 9 bases. Per the germline V gene, CDR1 is GTSNPN and CDR2 is SVGIG (reference sequence). The CDR3 covers 16 residues. Germline trimming cut 0 bases from V and 4 bases from J; bases unmatched to any gene: 9. In DNA, the CDR3 is TGTGCCTGGAGTGTACGAGTTGGGACAGGGCGAGAGACCCAGTACTTC. It specifies CAWSVRVGTGRETQYF. The whole variable domain, remainder taken from reference TRBV30 and TRBJ2-5, is SQTIHQWPATLVQPVGSPLSLECTVEGTSNPNLYWYRQAAGRGLQLLFYSVGIGQISSEVPQNLSASRPQDRQFILSSKKLLLSDSGFYLCAWSVRVGTGRETQYFGPGTRLLVL.

The chain is built from TRBV24-1 and TRBJ1-3; possibly TRBD1 for D (5 bases). Germline-derived CDR1 and CDR2 are KGHDR and SFDVKD. Trimming stripped 5 bases from V and 2 bases from J, with 15 bases between. This CDR3 contains 16 residues. The chain's CDR3 is CATSAMTDRPGNTIYF. The DNA of the CDR3 is TGTGCCACCAGTGCAATGACAGATAGACCTGGAAACACCATATATTTT.

The chain uses TRBV5-6 and TRBJ2-1; no reliable D call. V dropped 5 bases and J dropped 0 bases, with 15 bases sitting between them. The germline gives CDR1 SGHDT, CDR2 YYEEEE. The CDR3 has 16 residues. CDR3 loop: CASSFGFVNSYNEQFF. The DNA for the CDR3 is TGTGCCAGCAGTTTCGGGTTCGTCAACTCCTACAATGAGCAGTTCTTC.

The V and J genes are TRBV19 and TRBJ1-1; D remains ambiguous. Trimming cost V 5 bases and J 1 base, with 17 bases left between them. The CDR3 has 16 residues. Per the germline V gene, CDR1 is LNHDA and CDR2 is SQIVND (reference sequence). The CDR3 is CASSAARGSPNTEAFF. The CDR3 bases are TGTGCCAGTAGTGCCGCAAGAGGGAGTCCGAACACTGAAGCTTTCTTT.

The chain joins TRBV12-5 to TRBJ1-5; 9 nucleotides match TRBD1. CDR3 length: 17 amino acids. Trimming took 3 bases from V and 2 from J; bases not matched to a gene: 8. Germline CDR1 LGHNT, CDR2 FRNRAP. This chain's CDR3 is CASGFALTGGGNQPQHF. The DNA of the CDR3 is TGTGCTAGTGGTTTCGCCCTTACAGGGGGCGGCAATCAGCCCCAGCATTTT.

The V gene is TRBV29-1, the J gene TRBJ1-2; maybe TRBD1 (5 bases). CDR1 and CDR2 from the germline V gene are SQVTM and ANQGSEA. The V gene lost 3 bases and the J gene lost 8 bases, with 22 bases spanning the gap. This CDR3 has 15 residues. The CDR3 DNA sequence: TGCAGCGTTGACAAATTAGGATCCGGGGCGGGAGGCTACACCTTC. Translated, it gives CSVDKLGSGAGGYTF.

This clone was counted between two and nine times. The V call is TRBV11-2, the J call TRBJ2-1; 8 nucleotides line up with TRBD2. Losses at the gene ends were 5 bases for V and 4 bases for J; bases not matched to a gene: 7. Germline CDR1 is SGHAT and CDR2 is FQNNGV. CDR3 size: 15 residues. This CDR3 reads CASSPIGGRYNEQFF. For the CDR3, the DNA is TGTGCCAGCAGCCCGATTGGCGGGAGGTACAATGAGCAGTTCTTC.

The chain uses TRBV3-1 (or the pseudogene TRBV3-2) and TRBJ2-5; tentative D call: TRBD2 (6 bases). CDR3 size: 14 residues. Trimming pared 4 bases from V and 5 bases from J, leaving 14 bases between. Germline lookup yields CDR1 LGHDT and CDR2 YNNKEL (reference sequence). The CDR3 reads CASSRTSPGETQYF. Here the CDR3 DNA reads TGTGCCAGCAGCCGTACTAGCCCGGGCGAGACCCAGTACTTC.

Points on this clone: Germline is not matched at one junction end, which may reflect a read error. This chain links TRBV6-2 or TRBV6-3 with TRBJ1-5; D is ambiguous. The V gene's germline CDR1 is MNHEY and CDR2 SVGEGT. The CDR3 runs 16 residues. The CDR3 DNA reads TGTGCCGGCAGTTATCCGTTACGGCGGGGCAATCAGCCCCAGCATTTT. Translation gives CAGSYPLRRGNQPQHF.

The chain employs TRBV4-2 and TRBJ2-1, with TRBD2 matching 10 bases. CDR1 and CDR2 (germline): LGHNA, YNFKEQ. The CDR3 spans 18 residues. Unmatched junction bases numbered 10, after V lost 0 bases and J lost 5 bases. The CDR3: CASSQDTRGAGGDNEQFF. In DNA, the CDR3 is TGTGCCAGCAGCCAAGATACCCGAGGAGCGGGAGGGGACAATGAGCAGTTCTTC.

The V gene is TRBV5-5, the J gene TRBJ2-1; D uncertain. Germline CDR1 and CDR2: SGHKS and YYEKEE (reference sequence). V was pared by 3 bases and J by 6 bases, with 16 bases between. The CDR3 is 15 residues long. The CDR3 region has the DNA TGTGCCAGCAGCTCCGTTGGTGGTAGCATCAATGAGCAGTTCTTC. This translates into CASSSVGGSINEQFF. The whole variable domain, filled in from reference TRBV5-5 and TRBJ2-1, reads DAGVTQSPTHLIKTRGQQVTLRCSPISGHKSVSWYQQVLGQGPQFIFQYYEKEERGRGNFPDRFSARQFPNYSSELNVNALLLGDSALYLCASSSVGGSINEQFFGPGTRLTVL.

In the case of this clone: Germline and junction disagree at one end, which may indicate a read error. V gene TRBV5-1 combines with J gene TRBJ1-4; TRBD1 matches at 8 bases. CDR1 SGHRS and CDR2 YFSETQ come from the germline V gene. CDR3 length: 14 amino acids. The CDR3 here is CASSFQGAKEKLFF. CDR3 nucleotide sequence: TGCGCCAGCAGCTTCCAGGGGGCTAAGGAAAAACTGTTTTTT.